Sequencing of this TCR beta chain was carried out in a study of OX40 agonist ivuxolimab in advanced cancers. The wider study: Given to patients was ivuxolimab, an agonistic anti-OX40 (CD134) antibody. General study results and limits: It was not determined which antigens were specifically recognized by the peripheral T cells that had undergone clonal expansion.

V was pared by 3 bases and J by 6 bases, with 24 bases between. The length of the CDR3 is 17 residues. Germline V gene sequence: CDR1 MGHRA, CDR2 YSYEKL. As regards this clone: The antigen remains undetermined.

Sequencing used immunoSEQ multiplex PCR; TCRdb keeps in-frame clones, though not all of them. The table has around 56,000 clones, 80% to 90% seen once. This sequence originates from an adult with an advanced solid tumor such as melanoma, head and neck, liver or kidney cancer. This chain joins TRBV4-1 and TRBJ2-7; D is perhaps TRBD2 (5 bases). Sequencing used CD4+ or CD8+ T cells sorted from blood, obtained in a trial of the OX40 agonist ivuxolimab. CDR3: CASSQRAAGTMSGEQYF. The CDR3 nucleotides are TGCGCCAGCAGCCAGCGAGCGGCAGGAACAATGAGTGGCGAGCAGTACTTC.